This T cell receptor (beta chain) originates from a study of monozygotic twins with inflammatory bowel disease. As concerns this clonotype: The antigen remains unidentified.

This CDR3 comprises 14 residues. Germline-derived CDR1 and CDR2 are GTSNPN and SVGIG (reference sequence). Two nested PCRs, of approximately 16 and 9 cycles, processed TCRalpha and TCRbeta cDNA. No DNA is given; TCRdb re-called the 5' RACE reads and lists each CDR3 protein once. The sample table includes about 210,000 distinct CDR3 sequences. Study findings and constraints: Perhaps reflecting limited power, concordant and discordant twins did not differ in repertoire similarity. The study found lower TCRbeta diversity (inverse Simpson) in IBD patients than in healthy co-twins. Clonotype overlap with others was lower in IBD patients than in healthy twins, a difference that was greatest with disease activity.

Source material: blood. The rearrangement joins TRBV30 to TRBJ1-2; lacking DNA, the TRBD1 call made by TCRdb goes unchecked. The clonotype was recovered from a human donor with ulcerative colitis or Crohn's disease, or a healthy co-twin of an affected twin (not recorded which). The CDR3: CAWSVRVSNYGYTF. Based on the CDR3 plus reference TRBV30 and TRBJ1-2, the full variable domain is SQTIHQWPATLVQPVGSPLSLECTVEGTSNPNLYWYRQAAGRGLQLLFYSVGIGQISSEVPQNLSASRPQDRQFILSSKKLLLSDSGFYLCAWSVRVSNYGYTFGSGTRLTVV.